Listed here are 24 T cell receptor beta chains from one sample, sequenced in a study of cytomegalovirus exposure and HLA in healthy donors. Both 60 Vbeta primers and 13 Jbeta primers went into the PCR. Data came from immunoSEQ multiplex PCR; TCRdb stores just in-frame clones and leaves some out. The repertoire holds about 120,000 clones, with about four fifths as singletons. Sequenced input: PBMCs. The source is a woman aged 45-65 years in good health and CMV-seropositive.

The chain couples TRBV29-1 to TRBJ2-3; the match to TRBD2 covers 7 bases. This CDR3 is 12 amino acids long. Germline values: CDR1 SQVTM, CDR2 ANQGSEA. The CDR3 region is CSSRGSADTQYF. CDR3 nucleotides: TGCAGTTCCCGCGGGAGTGCAGATACGCAGTATTTT.

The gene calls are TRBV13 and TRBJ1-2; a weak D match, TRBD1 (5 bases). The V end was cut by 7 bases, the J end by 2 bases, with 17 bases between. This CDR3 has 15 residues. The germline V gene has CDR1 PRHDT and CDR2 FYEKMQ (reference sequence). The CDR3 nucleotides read TGTGCCAGCATAACCACAGGAGGGAAAAACTATGGCTACACCTTC. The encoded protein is CASITTGGKNYGYTF.

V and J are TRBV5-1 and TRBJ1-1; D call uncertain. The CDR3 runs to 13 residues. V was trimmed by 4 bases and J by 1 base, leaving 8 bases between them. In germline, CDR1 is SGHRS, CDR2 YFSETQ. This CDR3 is CASSPQTNTEAFF. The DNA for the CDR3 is TGCGCCAGCAGCCCACAAACGAACACTGAAGCTTTCTTT.

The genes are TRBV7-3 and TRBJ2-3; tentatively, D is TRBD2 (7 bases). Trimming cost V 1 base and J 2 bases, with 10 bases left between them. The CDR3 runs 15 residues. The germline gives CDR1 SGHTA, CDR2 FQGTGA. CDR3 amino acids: CASSLMGGATDTQYF. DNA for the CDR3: TGTGCCAGCAGCTTAATGGGGGGGGCCACAGATACGCAGTATTTT.

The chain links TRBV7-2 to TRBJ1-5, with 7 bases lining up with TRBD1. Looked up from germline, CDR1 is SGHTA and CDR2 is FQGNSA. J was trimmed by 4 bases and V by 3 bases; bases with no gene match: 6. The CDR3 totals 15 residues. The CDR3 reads CASSFQGQSNQPQHF. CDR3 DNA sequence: TGTGCCAGCAGCTTTCAGGGACAGTCAAATCAGCCCCAGCATTTT.

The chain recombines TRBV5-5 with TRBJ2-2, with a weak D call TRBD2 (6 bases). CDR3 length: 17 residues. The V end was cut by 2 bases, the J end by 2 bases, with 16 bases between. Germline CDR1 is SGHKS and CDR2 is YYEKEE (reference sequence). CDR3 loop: CASSFRDWTLNTGELFF. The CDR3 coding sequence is TGTGCCAGCAGCTTCCGGGACTGGACCCTTAACACCGGGGAGCTGTTTTTT.

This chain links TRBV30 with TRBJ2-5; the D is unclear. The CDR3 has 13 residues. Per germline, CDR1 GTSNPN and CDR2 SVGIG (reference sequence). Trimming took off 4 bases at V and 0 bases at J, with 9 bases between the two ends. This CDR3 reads CAWNSGNQETQYF. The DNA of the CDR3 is TGTGCCTGGAATTCAGGAAACCAAGAGACCCAGTACTTC.

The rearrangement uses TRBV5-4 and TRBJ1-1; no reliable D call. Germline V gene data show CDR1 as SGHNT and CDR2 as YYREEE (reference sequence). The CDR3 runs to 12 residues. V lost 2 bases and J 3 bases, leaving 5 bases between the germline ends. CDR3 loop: CASSFQDTEAFF. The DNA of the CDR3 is TGTGCCAGCAGCTTCCAGGACACTGAAGCTTTCTTT. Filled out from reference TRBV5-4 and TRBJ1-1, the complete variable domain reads ETGVTQSPTHLIKTRGQQVTLRCSSQSGHNTVSWYQQALGQGPQFIFQYYREEENGRGNFPPRFSGLQFPNYSSELNVNALELDDSALYLCASSFQDTEAFFGQGTRLTVV.

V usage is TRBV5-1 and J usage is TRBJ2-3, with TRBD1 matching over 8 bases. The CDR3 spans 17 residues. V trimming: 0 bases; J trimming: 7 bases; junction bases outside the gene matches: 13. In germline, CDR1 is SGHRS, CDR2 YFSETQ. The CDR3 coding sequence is TGCGCCAGCAGCTTGGCCAGGCGGACAGGGACGGCCTATACGCAGTATTTT. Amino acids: CASSLARRTGTAYTQYF.

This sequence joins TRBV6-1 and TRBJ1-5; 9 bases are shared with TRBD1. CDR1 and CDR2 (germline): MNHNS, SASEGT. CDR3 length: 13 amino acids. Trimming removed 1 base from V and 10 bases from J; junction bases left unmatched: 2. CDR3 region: CASSEGGQGPQHF. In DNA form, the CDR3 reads TGTGCCAGCAGTGAAGGGGGACAGGGACCCCAGCATTTT.

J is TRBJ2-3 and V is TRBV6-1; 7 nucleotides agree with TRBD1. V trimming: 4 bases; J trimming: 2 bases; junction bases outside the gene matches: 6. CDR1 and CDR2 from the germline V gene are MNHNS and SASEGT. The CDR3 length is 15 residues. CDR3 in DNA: TGTGCCAGCAGTGCCATACAGGGGACCACAGATACGCAGTATTTT. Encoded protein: CASSAIQGTTDTQYF.

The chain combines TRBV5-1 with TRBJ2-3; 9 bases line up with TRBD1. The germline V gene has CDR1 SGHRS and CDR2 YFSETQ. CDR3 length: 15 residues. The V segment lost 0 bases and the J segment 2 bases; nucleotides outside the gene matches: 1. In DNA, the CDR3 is TGCGCCAGCAGCTTGGAACAGGGGGCCACAGATACGCAGTATTTT. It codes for CASSLEQGATDTQYF.

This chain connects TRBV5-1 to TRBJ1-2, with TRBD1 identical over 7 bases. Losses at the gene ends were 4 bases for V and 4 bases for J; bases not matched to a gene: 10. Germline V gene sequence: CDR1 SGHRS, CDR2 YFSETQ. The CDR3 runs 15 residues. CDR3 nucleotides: TGCGCCAGCAGCACCTGGACAGGCTACTTCTATGGCTACACCTTC. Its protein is CASSTWTGYFYGYTF.

CDR3 residues: CASYYRVNGDEQFF. DNA for the CDR3: TGTGCCAGCTACTACAGGGTGAATGGGGATGAGCAGTTCTTC. The chain links TRBV5-5 to TRBJ2-1; D is perhaps TRBD1 (6 bases). Germline CDR1 reads SGHKS; CDR2 reads YYEKEE (reference sequence). The CDR3 runs 14 residues. The V end lost 7 bases, the J end lost 8 bases, and 19 bases lay between the germline ends.

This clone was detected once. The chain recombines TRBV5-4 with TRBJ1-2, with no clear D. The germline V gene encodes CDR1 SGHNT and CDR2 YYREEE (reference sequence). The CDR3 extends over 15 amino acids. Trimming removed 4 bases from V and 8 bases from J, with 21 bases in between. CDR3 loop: CASSPNSVGPGGYTF. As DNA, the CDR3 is TGTGCCAGCAGCCCGAACTCGGTGGGCCCGGGGGGCTACACCTTC. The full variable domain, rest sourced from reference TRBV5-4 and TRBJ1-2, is ETGVTQSPTHLIKTRGQQVTLRCSSQSGHNTVSWYQQALGQGPQFIFQYYREEENGRGNFPPRFSGLQFPNYSSELNVNALELDDSALYLCASSPNSVGPGGYTFGSGTRLTVV.

In nucleotides, the CDR3 is TGCGCCAGCAGGGGGGATCGAGCGGGGGGTATCCCCTGGGAGACCCAGTACTTC. Protein sequence: CASRGDRAGGIPWETQYF. The chain couples TRBV23-1 to TRBJ2-5; 9 bases map to TRBD2. TRBV23-1 is an ORF, and what it does is uncertain. This CDR3 spans 18 amino acids. J lost 5 bases, V lost 6 bases, and 19 bases had no gene match.

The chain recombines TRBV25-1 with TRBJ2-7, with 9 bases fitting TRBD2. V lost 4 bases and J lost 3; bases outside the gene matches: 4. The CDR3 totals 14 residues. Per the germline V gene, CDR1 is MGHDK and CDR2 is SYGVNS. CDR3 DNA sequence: TGTGCCAGCAGTGGCGGGAGGGCCGGCTACGAGCAGTACTTC. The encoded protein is CASSGGRAGYEQYF.

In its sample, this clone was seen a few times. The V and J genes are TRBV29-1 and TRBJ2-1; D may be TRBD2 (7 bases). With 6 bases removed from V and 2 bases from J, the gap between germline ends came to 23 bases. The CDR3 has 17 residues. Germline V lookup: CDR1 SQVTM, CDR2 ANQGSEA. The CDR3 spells CSVYLRGAGDAYNEQFF. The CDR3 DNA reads TGCAGCGTCTACCTAAGGGGGGCGGGAGACGCCTACAATGAGCAGTTCTTC.

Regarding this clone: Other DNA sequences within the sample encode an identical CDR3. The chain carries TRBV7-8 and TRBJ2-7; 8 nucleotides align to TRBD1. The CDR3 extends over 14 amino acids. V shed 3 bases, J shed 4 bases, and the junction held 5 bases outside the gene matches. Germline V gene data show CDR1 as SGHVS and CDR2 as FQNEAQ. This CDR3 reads CASSLGTGSYEQYF. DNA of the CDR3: TGTGCCAGCAGCTTGGGGACAGGCAGTTACGAGCAGTACTTC.

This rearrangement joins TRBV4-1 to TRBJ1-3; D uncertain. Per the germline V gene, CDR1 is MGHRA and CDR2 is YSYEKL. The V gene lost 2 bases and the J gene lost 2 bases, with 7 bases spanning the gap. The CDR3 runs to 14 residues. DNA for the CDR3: TGCGCCAGCAGCCAATACAGTACTGGAAACACCATATATTTT. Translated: CASSQYSTGNTIYF.

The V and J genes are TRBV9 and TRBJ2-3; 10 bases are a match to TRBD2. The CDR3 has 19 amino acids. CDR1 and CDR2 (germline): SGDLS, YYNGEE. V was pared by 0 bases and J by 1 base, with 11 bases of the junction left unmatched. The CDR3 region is CASSVGVAGGLLGTDTQYF. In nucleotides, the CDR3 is TGTGCCAGCAGCGTAGGGGTAGCGGGGGGCTTGTTAGGCACAGATACGCAGTATTTT.

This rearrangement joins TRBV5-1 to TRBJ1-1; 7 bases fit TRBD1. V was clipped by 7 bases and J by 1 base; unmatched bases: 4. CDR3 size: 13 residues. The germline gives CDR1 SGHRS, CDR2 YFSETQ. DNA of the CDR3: TGCGCCAGCCGCGGGACAGAGAACACTGAAGCTTTCTTT. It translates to CASRGTENTEAFF.

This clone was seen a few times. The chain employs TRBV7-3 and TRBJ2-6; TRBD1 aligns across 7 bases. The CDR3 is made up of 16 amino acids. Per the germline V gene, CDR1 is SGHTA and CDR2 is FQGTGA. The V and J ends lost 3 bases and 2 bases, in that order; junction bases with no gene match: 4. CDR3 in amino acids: CASSFRTGPGANVLTF. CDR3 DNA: TGTGCCAGCAGCTTCCGGACAGGTCCTGGGGCCAACGTCCTGACTTTC.

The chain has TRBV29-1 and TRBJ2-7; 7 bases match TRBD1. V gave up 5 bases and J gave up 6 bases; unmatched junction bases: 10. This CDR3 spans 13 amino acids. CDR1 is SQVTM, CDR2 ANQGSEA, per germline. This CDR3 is CSVLLDRSGEQYF. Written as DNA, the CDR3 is TGCAGCGTTCTATTGGACAGGTCGGGCGAGCAGTACTTC.